This T cell receptor beta chain is drawn from a study of identical twins. Findings and caveats of the study: Modelling approaches yielded underestimates of out-of-frame TCR alpha sharing between monozygotic twins. Abundant beta clonotypes from cord blood bore fewer insertions; memory repertoires lacked this pattern.

Via MiXCR, TCRdb re-called the 5' RACE reads, giving one row per CDR3 protein. The sample consists of nearly 650,000 distinct CDR3 sequences, roughly 6.6% of them appearing once. V lost 5 bases and J 3 bases, leaving 14 bases between the germline ends. The CDR3 has 15 amino acids. Germline-derived CDR1 and CDR2 are MGHDK and SYGVNS. This clonotype was detected ten times or more. Its antigen remains unidentified. These same data were also listed under a study on yellow fever vaccine responses in identical twins.

Material for sequencing was PBMCs. This TCR came from a woman younger than 30 in good health. This rearrangement joins TRBV25-1 to TRBJ2-1, with TRBD1 as a possible D gene (6 bases). The DNA of the CDR3 is TGTGCCAGCAGTAACCGGACAGATTACTACAATGAGCAGTTCTTC. Translated: CASSNRTDYYNEQFF.